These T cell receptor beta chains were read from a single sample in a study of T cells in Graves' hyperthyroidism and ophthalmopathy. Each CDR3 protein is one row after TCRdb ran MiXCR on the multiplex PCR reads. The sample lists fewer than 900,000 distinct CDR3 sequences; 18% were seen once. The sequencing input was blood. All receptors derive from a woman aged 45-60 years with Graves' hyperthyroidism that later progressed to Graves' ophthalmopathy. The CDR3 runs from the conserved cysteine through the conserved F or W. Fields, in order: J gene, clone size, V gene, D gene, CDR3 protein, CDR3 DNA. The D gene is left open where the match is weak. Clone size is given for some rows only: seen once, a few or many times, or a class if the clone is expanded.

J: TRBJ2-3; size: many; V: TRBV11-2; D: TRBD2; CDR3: CASSLRLAGGLISSTDTQYF; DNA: TGTGCCAGCAGCTTAAGACTAGCGGGGGGCCTAATATCTAGCACAGATACGCAGTATTTT
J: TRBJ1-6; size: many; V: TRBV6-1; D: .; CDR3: CASKGQLDSPLHF; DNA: TGTGCCAGCAAAGGACAGCTAGATTCACCCCTCCACTTT
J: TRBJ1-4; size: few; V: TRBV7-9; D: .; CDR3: CATEKLFF; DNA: TGTGCCACTGAAAAACTGTTTTTT
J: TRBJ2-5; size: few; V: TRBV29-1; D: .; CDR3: CSVAQSGGSQETQYF; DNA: TGCAGCGTTGCACAGAGTGGCGGAAGCCAAGAGACCCAGTACTTC
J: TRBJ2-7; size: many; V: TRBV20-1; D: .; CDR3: CSATQRAGLFSYEQYF; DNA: TGCAGTGCAACCCAGAGGGCAGGGCTTTTCTCCTACGAGCAGTACTTC
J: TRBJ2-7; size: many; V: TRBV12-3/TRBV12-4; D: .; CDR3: CASSYLGVGEQYF; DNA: TGTGCCAGCAGTTATCTGGGGGTGGGGGAGCAGTACTTC
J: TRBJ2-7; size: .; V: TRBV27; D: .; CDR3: CAAPREATYEQYF; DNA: TGTGCCGCCCCCCGGGAAGCCACCTACGAGCAGTACTTC
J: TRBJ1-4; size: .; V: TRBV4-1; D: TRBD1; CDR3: CASSQEKIQGNEKLFF; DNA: TGCGCCAGCAGCCAAGAAAAGATACAGGGGAATGAAAAACTGTTTTTT
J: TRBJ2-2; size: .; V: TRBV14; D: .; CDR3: CASSRNTNTGELFF; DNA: TGTGCCAGCAGCCGAAACACGAACACCGGGGAGCTGTTTTTT
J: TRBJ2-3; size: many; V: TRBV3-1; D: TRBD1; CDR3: CASRSGGGTDTQYF; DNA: TGTGCCAGCAGATCAGGGGGAGGCACAGATACGCAGTATTTT
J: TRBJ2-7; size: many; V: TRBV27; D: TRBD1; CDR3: CASSHGQGYEQYF; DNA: TGTGCCAGCAGCCACGGACAGGGCTACGAGCAGTACTTC
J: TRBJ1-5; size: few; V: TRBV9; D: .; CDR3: CASSVWGDSNQPQHF; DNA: TGTGCCAGCAGCGTATGGGGGGATAGCAATCAGCCCCAGCATTTT
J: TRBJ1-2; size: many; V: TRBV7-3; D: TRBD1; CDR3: CASPDRGVYGYTF; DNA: TGTGCCAGCCCAGACAGGGGCGTCTATGGCTACACCTTC
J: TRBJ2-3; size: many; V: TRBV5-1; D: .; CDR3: CASSRVGTQYTDTQYF; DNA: TGCGCCAGCAGCCGCGTCGGGACTCAATACACAGATACGCAGTATTTT
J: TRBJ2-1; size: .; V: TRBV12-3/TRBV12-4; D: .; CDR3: CASSFQSSYNGQFF; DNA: TGTGCCAGCAGTTTCCAGAGCTCCTACAATGGGCAGTTCTTC
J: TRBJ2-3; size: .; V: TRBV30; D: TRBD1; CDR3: CAWSDPGQGRTDTQYF; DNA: TGTGCCTGGAGTGACCCGGGACAGGGACGCACAGATACGCAGTATTTT
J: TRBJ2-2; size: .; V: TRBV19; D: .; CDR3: CASTRLGRTFTGELFF; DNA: TGTGCCAGTACCAGATTGGGCCGGACCTTCACCGGGGAGCTGTTTTTT
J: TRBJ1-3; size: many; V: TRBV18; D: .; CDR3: CASSPLGRASSGNTIYF; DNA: TGTGCCAGCTCACCACTCGGCAGGGCGAGCTCTGGAAACACCATATATTTT
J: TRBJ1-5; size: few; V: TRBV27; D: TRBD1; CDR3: CASSLSGDSRRHQPQHF; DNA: TGTGCCAGCAGTTTATCAGGGGACAGCCGGAGGCATCAGCCCCAGCATTTT
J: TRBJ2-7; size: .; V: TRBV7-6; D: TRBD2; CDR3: CASSSRQGTSPIYEQYF; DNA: TGTGCCAGCAGCTCGCGCCAAGGGACTAGCCCTATTTACGAGCAGTACTTC
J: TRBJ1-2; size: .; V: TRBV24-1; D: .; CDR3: CATAAEGDGYTF; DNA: TGTGCCACCGCCGCAGAGGGAGATGGCTACACCTTC
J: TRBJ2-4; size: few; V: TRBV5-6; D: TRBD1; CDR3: CASSRGRFLAKNIQYF; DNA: TGTGCCAGCAGCAGGGGGCGGTTTTTAGCCAAAAACATTCAGTACTTC
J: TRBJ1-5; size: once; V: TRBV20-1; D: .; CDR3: CSVPTGAGPQHF; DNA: TGCAGTGTCCCGACAGGCGCGGGACCCCAGCATTTT
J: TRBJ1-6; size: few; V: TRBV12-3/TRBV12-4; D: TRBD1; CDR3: CASSMDGTGDSPLHF; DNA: TGTGCCAGCAGTATGGACGGGACAGGAGATTCACCCCTCCACTTT
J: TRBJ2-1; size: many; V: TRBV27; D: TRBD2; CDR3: CASSLRLAGHNEQFF; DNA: TGTGCCAGCAGTTTAAGACTAGCGGGGCATAATGAGCAGTTCTTC
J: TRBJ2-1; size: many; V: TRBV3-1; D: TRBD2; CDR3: CASSQDRIAGTNEQFF; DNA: TGTGCCAGCAGCCAAGATAGGATAGCGGGCACTAATGAGCAGTTCTTC